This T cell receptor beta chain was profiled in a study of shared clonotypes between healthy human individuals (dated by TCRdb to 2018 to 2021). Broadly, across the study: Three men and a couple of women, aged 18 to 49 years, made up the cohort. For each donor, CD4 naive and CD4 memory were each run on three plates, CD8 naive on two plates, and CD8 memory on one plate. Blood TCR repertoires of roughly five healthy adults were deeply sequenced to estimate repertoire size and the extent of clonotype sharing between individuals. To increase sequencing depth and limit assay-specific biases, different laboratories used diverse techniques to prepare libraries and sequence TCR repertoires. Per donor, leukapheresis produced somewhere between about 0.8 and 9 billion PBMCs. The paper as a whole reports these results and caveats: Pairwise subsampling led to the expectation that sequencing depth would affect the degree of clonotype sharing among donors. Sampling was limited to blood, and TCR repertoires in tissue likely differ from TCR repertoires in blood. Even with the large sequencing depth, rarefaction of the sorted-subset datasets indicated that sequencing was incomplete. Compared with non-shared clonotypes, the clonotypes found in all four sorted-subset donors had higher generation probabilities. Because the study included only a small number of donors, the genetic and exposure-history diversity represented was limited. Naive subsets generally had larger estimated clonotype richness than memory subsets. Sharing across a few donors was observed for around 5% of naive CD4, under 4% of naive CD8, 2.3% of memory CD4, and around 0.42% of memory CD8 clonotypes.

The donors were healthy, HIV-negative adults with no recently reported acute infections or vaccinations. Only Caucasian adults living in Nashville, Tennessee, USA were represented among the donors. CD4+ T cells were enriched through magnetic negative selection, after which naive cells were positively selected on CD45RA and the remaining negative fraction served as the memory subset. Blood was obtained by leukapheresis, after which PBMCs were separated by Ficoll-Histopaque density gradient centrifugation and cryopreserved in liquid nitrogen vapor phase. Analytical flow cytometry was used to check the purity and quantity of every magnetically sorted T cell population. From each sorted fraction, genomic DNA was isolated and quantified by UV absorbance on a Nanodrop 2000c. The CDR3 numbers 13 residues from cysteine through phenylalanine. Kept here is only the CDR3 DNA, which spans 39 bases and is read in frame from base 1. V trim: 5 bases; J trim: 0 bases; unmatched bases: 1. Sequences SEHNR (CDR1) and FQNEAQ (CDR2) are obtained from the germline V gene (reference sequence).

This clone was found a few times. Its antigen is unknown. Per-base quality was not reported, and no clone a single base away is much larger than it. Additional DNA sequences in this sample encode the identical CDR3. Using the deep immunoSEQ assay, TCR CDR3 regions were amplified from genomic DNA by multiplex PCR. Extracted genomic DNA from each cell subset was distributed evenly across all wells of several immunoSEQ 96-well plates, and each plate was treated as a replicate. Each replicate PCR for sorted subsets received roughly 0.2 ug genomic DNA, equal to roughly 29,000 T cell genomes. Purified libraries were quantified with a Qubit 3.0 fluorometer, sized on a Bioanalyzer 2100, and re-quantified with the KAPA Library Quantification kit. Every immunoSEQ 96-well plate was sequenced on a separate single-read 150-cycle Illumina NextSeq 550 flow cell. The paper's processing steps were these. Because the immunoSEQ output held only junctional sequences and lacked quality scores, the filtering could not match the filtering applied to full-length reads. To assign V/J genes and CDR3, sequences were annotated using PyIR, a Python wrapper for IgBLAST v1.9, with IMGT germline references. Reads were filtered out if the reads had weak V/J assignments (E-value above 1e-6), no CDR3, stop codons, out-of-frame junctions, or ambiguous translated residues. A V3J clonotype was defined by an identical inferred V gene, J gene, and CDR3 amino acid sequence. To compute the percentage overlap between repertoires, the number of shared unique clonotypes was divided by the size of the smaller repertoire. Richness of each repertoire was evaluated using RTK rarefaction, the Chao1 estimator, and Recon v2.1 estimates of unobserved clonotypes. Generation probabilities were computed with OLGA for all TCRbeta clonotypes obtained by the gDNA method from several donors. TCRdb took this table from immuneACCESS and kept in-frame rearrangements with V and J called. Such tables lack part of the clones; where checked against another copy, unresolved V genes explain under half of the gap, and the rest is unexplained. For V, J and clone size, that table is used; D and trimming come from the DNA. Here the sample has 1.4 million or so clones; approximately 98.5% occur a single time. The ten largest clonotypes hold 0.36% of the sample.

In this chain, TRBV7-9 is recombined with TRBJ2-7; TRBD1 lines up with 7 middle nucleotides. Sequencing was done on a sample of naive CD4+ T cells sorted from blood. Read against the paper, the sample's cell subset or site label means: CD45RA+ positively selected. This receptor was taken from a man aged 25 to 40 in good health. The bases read TGTGCCAGCAGCCGGGACAGCTCCTACGAGCAGTACTTC. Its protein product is CASSRDSSYEQYF.